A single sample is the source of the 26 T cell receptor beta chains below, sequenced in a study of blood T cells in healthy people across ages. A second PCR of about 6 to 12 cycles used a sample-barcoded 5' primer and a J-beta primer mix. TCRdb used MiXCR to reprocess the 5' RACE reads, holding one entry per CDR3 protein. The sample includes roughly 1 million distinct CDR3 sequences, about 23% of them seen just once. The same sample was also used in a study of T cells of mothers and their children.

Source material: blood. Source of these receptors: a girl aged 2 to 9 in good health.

CDR3 coding DNA: TGTGCCAGCAGTTACGCGGGGGCGGACACTGAAGCTTTCTTT. This encodes CASSYAGADTEAFF. J is TRBJ1-1 and V is TRBV6-5; tentatively, D is TRBD1 (6 bases). V lost 2 bases and J lost 3, with 10 bases in between. Germline CDR1 MNHEY, CDR2 SVGAGI. This CDR3 contains 14 residues.

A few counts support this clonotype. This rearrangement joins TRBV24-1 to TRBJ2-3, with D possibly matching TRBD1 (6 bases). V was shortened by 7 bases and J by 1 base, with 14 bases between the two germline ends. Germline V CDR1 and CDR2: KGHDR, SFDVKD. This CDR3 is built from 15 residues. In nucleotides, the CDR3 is TGTGCCACCAGCGTCTACAGGGACGGCACAGATACGCAGTATTTT. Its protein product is CATSVYRDGTDTQYF.

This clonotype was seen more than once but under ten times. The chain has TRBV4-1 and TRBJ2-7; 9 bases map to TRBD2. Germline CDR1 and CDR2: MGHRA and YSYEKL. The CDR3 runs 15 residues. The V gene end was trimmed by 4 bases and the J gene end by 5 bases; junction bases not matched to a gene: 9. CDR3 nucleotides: TGCGCCAGCAGCCCCTTTGCGGGGGGGAGGAACGAGCAGTACTTC. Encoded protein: CASSPFAGGRNEQYF.

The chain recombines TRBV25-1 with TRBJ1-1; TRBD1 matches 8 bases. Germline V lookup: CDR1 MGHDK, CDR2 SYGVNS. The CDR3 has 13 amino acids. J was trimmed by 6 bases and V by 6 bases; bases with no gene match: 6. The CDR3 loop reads CASRLSGGPEAFF. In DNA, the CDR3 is TGTGCCAGCAGGTTGTCAGGGGGCCCTGAAGCTTTCTTT.

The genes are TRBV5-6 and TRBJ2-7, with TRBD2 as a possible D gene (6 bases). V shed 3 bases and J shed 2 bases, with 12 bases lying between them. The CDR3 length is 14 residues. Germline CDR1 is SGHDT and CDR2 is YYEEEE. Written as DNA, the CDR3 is TGTGCCAGCAGCTCCCGGGGAGGCCCCTACGAGCAGTACTTC. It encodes CASSSRGGPYEQYF. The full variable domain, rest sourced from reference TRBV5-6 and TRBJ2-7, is DAGVTQSPTHLIKTRGQQVTLRCSPKSGHDTVSWYQQALGQGPQFIFQYYEEEERQRGNFPDRFSGHQFPNYSSELNVNALLLGDSALYLCASSSRGGPYEQYFGPGTRLTVT.

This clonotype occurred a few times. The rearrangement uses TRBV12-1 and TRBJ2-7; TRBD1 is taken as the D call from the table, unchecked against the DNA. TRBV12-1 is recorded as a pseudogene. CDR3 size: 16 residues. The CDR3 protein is CASSSVQGAPSYEQYF. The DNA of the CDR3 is TGTGCCAGCAGCTCCGTACAGGGGGCCCCTTCCTACGAGCAGTACTTC.

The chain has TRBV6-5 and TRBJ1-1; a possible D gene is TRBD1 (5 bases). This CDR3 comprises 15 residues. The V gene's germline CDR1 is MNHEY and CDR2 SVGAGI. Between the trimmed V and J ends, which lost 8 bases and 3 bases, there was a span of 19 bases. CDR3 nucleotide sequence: TGTGCCAGCGACCCATTCGGGGCGGGGGACACTGAAGCTTTCTTT. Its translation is CASDPFGAGDTEAFF.

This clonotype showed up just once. The chain's CDR3 is CASSQSAGDRGNIQYF. CDR3 nucleotides: TGCGCCAGCAGTCAATCGGCGGGGGACAGGGGAAACATTCAGTACTTC. The V and J genes are TRBV23-1 and TRBJ2-4; 10 positions agree with TRBD1. TRBV23-1 is an ORF; its function is uncertain. With 0 bases clipped from V and 6 bases from J, the junction kept 5 bases outside the gene matches. This CDR3 contains 16 residues.

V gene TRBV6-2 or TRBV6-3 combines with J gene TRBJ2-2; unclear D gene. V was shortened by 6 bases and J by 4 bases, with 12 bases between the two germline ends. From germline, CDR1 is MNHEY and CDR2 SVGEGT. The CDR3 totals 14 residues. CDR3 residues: CASRGQEITGELFF. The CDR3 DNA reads TGTGCCAGCAGGGGCCAGGAAATCACCGGGGAGCTGTTTTTT.

The CDR3 nucleotides are TGTGCCAGCAGTGCCCGACAGGGGAGAGGCGAGCAGTACTTC. Its protein product is CASSARQGRGEQYF. V is TRBV12-3 or TRBV12-4 and J is TRBJ2-5, with TRBD1 matching over 8 bases. The J call could be wrong; TRBJ2-7 is a better fit for the DNA end. The CDR3 totals 14 residues.

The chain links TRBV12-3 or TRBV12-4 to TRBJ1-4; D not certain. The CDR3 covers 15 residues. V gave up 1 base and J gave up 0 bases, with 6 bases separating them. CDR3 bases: TGTGCCAGCAGTTTAGAAGAATCAACTAATGAAAAACTGTTTTTT. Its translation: CASSLEESTNEKLFF.

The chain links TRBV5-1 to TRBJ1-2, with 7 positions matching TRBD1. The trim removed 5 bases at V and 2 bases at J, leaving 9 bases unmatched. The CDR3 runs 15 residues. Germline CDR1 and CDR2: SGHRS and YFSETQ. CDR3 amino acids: CASSPLTGSNYGYTF. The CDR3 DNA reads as TGCGCCAGCAGTCCCTTGACAGGGTCCAACTATGGCTACACCTTC. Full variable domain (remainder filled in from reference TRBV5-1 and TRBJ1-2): KAGVTQTPRYLIKTRGQQVTLSCSPISGHRSVSWYQQTPGQGLQFLFEYFSETQRNKGNFPGRFSGRQFSNSRSEMNVSTLELGDSALYLCASSPLTGSNYGYTFGSGTRLTVV.

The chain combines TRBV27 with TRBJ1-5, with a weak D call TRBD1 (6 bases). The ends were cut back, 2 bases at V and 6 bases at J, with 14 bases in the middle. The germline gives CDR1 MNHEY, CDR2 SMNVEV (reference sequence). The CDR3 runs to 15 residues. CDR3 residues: CASSLGTGPTQPQHF. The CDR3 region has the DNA TGTGCCAGCAGTTTAGGAACAGGGCCGACTCAGCCCCAGCATTTT.

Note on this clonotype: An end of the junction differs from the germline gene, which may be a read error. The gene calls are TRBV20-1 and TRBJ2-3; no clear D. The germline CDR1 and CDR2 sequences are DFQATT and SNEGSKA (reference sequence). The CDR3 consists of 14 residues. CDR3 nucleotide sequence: TGCAGTGCCAGAGTACGCGGCAACACAGATACGCAGTATTTT. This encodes CSARVRGNTDTQYF.

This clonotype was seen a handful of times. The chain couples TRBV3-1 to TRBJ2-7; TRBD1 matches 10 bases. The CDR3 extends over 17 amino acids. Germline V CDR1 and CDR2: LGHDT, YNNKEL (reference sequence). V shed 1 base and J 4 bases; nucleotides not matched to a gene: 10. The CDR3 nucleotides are TGTGCCAGCAGCCAAGTTCCTCCGGGACAGGGGTCGTACGAGCAGTACTTC. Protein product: CASSQVPPGQGSYEQYF.

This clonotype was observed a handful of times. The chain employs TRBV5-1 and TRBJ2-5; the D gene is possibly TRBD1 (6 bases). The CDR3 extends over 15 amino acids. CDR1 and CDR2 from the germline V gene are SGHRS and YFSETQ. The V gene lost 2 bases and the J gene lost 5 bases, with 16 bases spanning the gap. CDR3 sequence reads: CASSFARGLQETQYF. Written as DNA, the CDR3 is TGCGCCAGCAGCTTTGCCAGGGGCCTTCAGGAGACCCAGTACTTC.

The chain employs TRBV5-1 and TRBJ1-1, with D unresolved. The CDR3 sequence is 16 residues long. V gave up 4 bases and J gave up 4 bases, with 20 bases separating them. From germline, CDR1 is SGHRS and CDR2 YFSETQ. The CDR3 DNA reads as TGCGCCAGCAGCAGCGGTCCGGGAGAGGTCGGCACTGAAGCTTTCTTT. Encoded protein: CASSSGPGEVGTEAFF. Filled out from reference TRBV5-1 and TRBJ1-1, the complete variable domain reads KAGVTQTPRYLIKTRGQQVTLSCSPISGHRSVSWYQQTPGQGLQFLFEYFSETQRNKGNFPGRFSGRQFSNSRSEMNVSTLELGDSALYLCASSSGPGEVGTEAFFGQGTRLTVV.

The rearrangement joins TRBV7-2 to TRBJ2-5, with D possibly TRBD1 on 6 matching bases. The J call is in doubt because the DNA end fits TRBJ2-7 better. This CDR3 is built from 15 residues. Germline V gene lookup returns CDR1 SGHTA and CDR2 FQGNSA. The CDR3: CASSLGQGSVYEQYF. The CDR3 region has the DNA TGTGCCAGCAGCTTAGGGCAGGGGAGTGTCTACGAGCAGTACTTC.

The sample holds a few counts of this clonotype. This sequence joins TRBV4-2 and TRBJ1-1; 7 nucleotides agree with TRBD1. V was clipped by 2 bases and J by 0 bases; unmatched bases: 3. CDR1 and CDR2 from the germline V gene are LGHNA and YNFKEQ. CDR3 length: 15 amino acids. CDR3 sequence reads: CASSQQTGMNTEAFF. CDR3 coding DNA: TGTGCCAGCAGCCAACAGACAGGGATGAACACTGAAGCTTTCTTT.

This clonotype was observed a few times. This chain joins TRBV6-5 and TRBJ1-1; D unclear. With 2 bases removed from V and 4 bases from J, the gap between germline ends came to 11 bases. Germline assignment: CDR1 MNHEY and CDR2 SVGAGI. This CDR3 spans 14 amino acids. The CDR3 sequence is CASSYGSLVTEAFF. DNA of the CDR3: TGTGCCAGCAGTTACGGGTCTTTAGTCACTGAAGCTTTCTTT.

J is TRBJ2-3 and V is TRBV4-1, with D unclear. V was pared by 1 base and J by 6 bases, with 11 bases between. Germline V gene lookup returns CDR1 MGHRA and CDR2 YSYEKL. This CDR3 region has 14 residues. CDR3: CASSQVRLWDTQYF. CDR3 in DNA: TGCGCCAGCAGCCAAGTCAGGCTTTGGGATACGCAGTATTTT.

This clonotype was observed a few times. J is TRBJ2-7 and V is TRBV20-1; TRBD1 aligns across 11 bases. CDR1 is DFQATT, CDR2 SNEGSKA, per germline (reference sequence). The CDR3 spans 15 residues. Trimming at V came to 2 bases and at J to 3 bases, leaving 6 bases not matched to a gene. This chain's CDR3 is CSARQYGTGGYEQYF. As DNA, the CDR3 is TGCAGTGCTAGACAATATGGGACAGGGGGCTACGAGCAGTACTTC.

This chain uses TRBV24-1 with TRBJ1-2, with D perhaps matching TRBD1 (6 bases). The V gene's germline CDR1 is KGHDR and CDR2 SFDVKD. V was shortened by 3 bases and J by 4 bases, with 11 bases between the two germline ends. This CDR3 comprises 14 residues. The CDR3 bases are TGTGCCACCAGTGATCCCTCGGACAGCTATGGCTACACCTTC. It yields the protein CATSDPSDSYGYTF.

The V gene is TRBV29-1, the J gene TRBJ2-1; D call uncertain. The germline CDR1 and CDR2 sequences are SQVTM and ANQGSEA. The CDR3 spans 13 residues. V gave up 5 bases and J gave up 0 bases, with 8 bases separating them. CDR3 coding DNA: TGCAGCGTTTCGGTTAGCTCCTACAATGAGCAGTTCTTC. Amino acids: CSVSVSSYNEQFF.

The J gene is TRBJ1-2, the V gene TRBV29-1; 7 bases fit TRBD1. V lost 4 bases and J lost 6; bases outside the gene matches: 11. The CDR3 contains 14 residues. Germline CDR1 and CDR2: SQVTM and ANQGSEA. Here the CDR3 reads CSVGLTGPLDGYTF. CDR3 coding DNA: TGCAGCGTTGGGTTGACAGGGCCTTTGGATGGCTACACCTTC.

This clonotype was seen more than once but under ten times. This CDR3 is CAISGGGLATDTQYF. Written as DNA, the CDR3 is TGTGCCATCAGTGGTGGGGGACTAGCCACGGATACGCAGTATTTT. J is TRBJ2-3 and V is TRBV10-3; TRBD2 matches 9 bases. The CDR3 covers 15 residues. V lost 4 bases to trimming and J lost 6 bases; unmatched junction nucleotides: 8. From germline, CDR1 is ENHRY and CDR2 SYGVKD.